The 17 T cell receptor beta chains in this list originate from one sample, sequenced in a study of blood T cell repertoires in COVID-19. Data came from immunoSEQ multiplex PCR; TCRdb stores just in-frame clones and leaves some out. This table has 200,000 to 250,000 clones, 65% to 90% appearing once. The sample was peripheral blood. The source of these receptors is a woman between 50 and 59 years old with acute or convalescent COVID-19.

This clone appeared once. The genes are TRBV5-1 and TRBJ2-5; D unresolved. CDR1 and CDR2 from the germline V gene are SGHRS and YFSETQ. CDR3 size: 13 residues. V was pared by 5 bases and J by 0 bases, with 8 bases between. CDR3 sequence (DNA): TGCGCCAGCAGTGATGAGTACCAAGAGACCCAGTACTTC. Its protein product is CASSDEYQETQYF.

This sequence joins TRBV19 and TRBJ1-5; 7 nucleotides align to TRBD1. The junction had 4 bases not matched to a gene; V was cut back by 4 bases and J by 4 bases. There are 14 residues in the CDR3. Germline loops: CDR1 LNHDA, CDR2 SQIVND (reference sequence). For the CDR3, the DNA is TGTGCCAGTAGTACAGGGACAGATAATCAGCCCCAGCATTTT. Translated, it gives CASSTGTDNQPQHF.

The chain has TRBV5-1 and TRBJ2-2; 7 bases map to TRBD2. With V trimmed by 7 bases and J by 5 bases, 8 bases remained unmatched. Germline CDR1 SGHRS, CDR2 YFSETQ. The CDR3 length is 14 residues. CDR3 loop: CASAWTSRTGELFF. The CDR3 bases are TGCGCCAGCGCATGGACTAGTCGAACCGGGGAGCTGTTTTTT.

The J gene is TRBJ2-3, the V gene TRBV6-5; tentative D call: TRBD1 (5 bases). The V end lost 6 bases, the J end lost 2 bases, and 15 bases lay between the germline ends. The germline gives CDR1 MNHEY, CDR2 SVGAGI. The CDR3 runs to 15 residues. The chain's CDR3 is CASSPRQFFTDTQYF. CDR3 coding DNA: TGTGCCAGCAGCCCCCGACAGTTCTTCACAGATACGCAGTATTTT.

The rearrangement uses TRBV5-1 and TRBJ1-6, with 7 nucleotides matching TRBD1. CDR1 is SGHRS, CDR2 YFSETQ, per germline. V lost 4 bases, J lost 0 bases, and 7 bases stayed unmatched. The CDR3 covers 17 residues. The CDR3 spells CASSNGQEPSYNSPLHF. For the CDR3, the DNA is TGCGCCAGCAGCAACGGACAGGAACCCTCCTATAATTCACCCCTCCACTTT.

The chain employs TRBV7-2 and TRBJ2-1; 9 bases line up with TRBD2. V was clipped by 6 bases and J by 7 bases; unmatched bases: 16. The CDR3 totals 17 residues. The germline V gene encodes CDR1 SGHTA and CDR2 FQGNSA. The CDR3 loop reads CASRSQLGASGKNEQFF. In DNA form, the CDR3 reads TGTGCCAGCAGATCTCAGCTTGGGGCTAGCGGGAAGAATGAGCAGTTCTTC.

Here the CDR3 DNA reads TGTGCCAGCAGCTCAGCCACCTACAGGGGGCCAGGAAACACCATATATTTT. Amino acids: CASSSATYRGPGNTIYF. The V call is TRBV7-6, the J call TRBJ1-3, with 9 bases matching TRBD1. The junction had 11 bases not matched to a gene; V was cut back by 4 bases and J by 4 bases. In germline, CDR1 is SGHVS, CDR2 FNYEAQ. This CDR3 has 17 amino acids.

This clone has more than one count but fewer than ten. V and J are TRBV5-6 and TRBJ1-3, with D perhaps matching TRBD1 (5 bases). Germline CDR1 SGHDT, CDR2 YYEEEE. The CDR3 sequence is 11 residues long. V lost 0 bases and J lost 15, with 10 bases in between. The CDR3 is CASSLEGRQYF. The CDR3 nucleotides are TGTGCCAGCAGCTTGGAGGGGCGACAATATTTT. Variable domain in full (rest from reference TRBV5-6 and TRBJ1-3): DAGVTQSPTHLIKTRGQQVTLRCSPKSGHDTVSWYQQALGQGPQFIFQYYEEEERQRGNFPDRFSGHQFPNYSSELNVNALLLGDSALYLCASSLEGRQYFGEGSWLTVV.

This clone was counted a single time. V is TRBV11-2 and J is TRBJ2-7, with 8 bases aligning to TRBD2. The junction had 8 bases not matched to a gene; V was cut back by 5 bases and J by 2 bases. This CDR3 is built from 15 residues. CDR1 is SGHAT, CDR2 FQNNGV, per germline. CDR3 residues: CASSPQTSGPYEQYF. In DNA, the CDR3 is TGTGCCAGCAGCCCACAAACTAGCGGCCCCTACGAGCAGTACTTC. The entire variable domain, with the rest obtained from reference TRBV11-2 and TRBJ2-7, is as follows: EAGVAQSPRYKIIEKRQSVAFWCNPISGHATLYWYQQILGQGPKLLIQFQNNGVVDDSQLPKDRFSAERLKGVDSTLKIQPAKLEDSAVYLCASSPQTSGPYEQYFGPGTRLTVT.

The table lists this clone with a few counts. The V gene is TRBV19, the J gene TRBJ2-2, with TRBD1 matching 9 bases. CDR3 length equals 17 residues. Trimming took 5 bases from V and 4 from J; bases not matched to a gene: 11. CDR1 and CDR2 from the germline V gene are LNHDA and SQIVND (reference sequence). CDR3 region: CASSRRTGTGFTGELFF. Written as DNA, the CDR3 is TGTGCCAGTAGTCGCCGTACTGGGACAGGGTTCACCGGGGAGCTGTTTTTT.

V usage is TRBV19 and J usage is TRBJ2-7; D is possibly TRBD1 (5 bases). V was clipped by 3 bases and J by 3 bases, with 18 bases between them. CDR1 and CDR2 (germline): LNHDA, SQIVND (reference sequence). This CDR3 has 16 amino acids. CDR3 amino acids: CASSMGQEVSGYEQYF. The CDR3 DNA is TGTGCCAGTAGTATGGGGCAGGAAGTCTCCGGCTACGAGCAGTACTTC.

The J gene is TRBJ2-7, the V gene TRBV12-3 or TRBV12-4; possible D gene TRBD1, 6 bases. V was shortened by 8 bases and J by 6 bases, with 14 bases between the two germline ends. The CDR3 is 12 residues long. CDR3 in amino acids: CASGLEGGEQYF. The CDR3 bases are TGTGCCAGCGGACTCGAAGGGGGCGAGCAGTACTTC.

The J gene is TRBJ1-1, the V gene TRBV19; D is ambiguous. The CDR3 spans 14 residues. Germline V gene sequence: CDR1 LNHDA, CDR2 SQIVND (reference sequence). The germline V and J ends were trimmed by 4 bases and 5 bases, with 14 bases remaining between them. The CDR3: CASSTLLSVTEAFF. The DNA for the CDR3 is TGTGCCAGTAGTACCCTCCTGAGTGTGACTGAAGCTTTCTTT.

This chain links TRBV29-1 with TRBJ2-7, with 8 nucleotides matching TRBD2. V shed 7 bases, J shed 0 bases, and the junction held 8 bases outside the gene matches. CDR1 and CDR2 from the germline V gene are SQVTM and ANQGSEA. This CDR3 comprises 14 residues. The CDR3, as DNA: TGCAGCGCCTCAGCCGGGACTAGCTCCTACGAGCAGTACTTC. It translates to CSASAGTSSYEQYF.

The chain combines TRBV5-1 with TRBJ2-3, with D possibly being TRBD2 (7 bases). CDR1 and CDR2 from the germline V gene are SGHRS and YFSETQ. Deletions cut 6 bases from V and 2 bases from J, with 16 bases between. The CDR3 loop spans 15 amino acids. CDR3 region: CASNGRGRFTDTQYF. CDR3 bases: TGCGCCAGCAATGGGAGGGGGAGGTTCACAGATACGCAGTATTTT.

CDR3 DNA sequence: TGTGCCAGCAGCGTAGACTCCGGGATTCACTACGAGCAGTACTTC. It codes for CASSVDSGIHYEQYF. This chain uses TRBV9 with TRBJ2-7, with D possibly being TRBD2 (5 bases). Germline V lookup: CDR1 SGDLS, CDR2 YYNGEE. V lost 0 bases and J 3 bases, leaving 13 bases between the germline ends. The CDR3 is made up of 15 amino acids. The entire variable domain, with the rest obtained from reference TRBV9 and TRBJ2-7, is as follows: DSGVTQTPKHLITATGQRVTLRCSPRSGDLSVYWYQQSLDQGLQFLIQYYNGEERAKGNILERFSAQQFPDLHSELNLSSLELGDSALYFCASSVDSGIHYEQYFGPGTRLTVT.

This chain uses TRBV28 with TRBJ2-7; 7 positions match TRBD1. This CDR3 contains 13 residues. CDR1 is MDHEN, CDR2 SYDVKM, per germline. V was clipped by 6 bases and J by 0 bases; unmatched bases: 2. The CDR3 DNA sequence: TGTGCCAGCAGGGACAGGTCCTCCTACGAGCAGTACTTC. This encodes CASRDRSSYEQYF.